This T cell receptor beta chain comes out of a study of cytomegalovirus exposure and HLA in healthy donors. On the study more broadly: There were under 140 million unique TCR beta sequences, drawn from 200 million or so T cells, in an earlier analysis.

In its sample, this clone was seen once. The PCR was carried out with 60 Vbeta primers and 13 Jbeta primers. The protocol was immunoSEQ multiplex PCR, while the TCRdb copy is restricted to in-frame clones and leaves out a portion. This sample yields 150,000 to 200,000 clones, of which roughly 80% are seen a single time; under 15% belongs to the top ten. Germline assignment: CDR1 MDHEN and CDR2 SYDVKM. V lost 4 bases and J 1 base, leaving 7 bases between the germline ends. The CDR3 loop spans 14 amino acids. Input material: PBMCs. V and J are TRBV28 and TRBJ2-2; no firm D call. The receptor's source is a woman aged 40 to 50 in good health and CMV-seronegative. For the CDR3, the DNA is TGTGCCAGCAGTTCTTATCTGAACACCGGGGAGCTGTTTTTT. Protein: CASSSYLNTGELFF.